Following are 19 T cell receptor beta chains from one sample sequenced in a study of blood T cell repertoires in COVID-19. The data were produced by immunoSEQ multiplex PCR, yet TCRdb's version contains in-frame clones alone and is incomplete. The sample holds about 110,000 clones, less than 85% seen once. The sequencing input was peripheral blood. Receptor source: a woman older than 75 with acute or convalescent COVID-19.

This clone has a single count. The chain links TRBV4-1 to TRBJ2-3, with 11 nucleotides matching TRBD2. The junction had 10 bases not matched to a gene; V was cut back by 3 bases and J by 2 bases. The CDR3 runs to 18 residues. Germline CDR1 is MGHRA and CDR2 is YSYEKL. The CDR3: CASSHRAPTSGDTDTQYF. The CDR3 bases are TGCGCCAGCAGCCATCGCGCCCCGACTAGCGGGGACACAGATACGCAGTATTTT.

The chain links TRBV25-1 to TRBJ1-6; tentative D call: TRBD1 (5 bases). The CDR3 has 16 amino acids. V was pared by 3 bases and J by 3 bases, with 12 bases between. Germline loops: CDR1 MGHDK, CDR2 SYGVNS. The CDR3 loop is CASSDGQGLYNSPLHF. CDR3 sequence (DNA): TGTGCCAGCAGTGATGGGCAGGGCCTCTATAATTCACCCCTCCACTTT.

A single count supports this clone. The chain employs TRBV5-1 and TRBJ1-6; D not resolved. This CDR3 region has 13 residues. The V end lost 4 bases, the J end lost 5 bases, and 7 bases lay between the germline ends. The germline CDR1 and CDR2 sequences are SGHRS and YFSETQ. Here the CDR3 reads CASSRTNNSPLHF. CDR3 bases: TGCGCCAGCAGCCGAACTAATAATTCACCCCTCCACTTT.

The CDR3 DNA sequence: TGTGCCAGGGAGGCTAGCGGGGGGGGAGATACGCAGTATTTT. Translating it yields CAREASGGGDTQYF. This chain connects TRBV6-5 to TRBJ2-3; 12 nucleotides agree with TRBD2. From germline, CDR1 is MNHEY and CDR2 SVGAGI. V was pared by 9 bases and J by 5 bases, with 6 bases of the junction left unmatched. The CDR3 is 14 residues long.

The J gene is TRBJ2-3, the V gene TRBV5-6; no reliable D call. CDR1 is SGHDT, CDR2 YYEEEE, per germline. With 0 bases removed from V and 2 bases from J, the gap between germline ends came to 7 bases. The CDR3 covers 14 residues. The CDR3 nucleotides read TGTGCCAGCAGCTTGGACAGCATCACAGATACGCAGTATTTT. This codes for CASSLDSITDTQYF.

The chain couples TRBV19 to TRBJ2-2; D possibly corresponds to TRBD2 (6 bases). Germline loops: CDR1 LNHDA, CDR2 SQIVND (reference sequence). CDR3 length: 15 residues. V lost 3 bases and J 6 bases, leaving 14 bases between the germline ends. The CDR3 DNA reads TGTGCCAGTAGTATCGTGGCAGGGAGGCCCGGGGAGCTGTTTTTT. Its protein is CASSIVAGRPGELFF.

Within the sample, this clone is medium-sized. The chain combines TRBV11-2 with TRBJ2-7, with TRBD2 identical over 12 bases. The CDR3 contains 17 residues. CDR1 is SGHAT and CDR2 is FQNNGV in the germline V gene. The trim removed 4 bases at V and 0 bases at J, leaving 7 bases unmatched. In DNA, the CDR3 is TGTGCCAGCAGCTCCCTAGCGGGAGGGCCTAACTCCTACGAGCAGTACTTC. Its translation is CASSSLAGGPNSYEQYF.

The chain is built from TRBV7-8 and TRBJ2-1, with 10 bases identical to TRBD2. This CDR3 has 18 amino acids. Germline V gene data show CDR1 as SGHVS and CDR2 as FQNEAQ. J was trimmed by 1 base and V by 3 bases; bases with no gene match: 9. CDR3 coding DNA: TGTGCCAGCAGCTTGCGGGGTAGCGGGGGGAGGTCCTACAATGAGCAGTTCTTC. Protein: CASSLRGSGGRSYNEQFF.

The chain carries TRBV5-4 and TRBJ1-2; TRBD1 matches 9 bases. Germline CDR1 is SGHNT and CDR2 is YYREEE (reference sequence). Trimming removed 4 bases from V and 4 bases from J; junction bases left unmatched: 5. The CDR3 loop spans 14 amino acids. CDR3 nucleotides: TGTGCCAGCAGCCCGGGACAGGGAGTCTATGGCTACACCTTC. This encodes CASSPGQGVYGYTF.

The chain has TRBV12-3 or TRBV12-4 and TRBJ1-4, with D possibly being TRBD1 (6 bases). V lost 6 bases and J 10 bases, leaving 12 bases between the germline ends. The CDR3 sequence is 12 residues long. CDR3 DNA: TGTGCCAGCAGCCACAGGGCCGGAAAACTGTTTTTT. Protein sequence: CASSHRAGKLFF.

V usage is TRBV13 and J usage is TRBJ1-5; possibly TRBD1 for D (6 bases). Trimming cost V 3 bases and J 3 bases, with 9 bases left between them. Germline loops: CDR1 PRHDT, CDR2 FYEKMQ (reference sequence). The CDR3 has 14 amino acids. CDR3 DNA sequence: TGTGCCAGCAGCTTGGGACAAATCAATCAGCCCCAGCATTTT. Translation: CASSLGQINQPQHF.

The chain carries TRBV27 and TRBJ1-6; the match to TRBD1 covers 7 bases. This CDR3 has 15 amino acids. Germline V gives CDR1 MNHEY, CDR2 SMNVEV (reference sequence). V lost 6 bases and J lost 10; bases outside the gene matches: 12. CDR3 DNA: TGTGCCAGCAGCCAAGTCCTAACAGGGGACTCACCCCTCCACTTT. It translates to CASSQVLTGDSPLHF.

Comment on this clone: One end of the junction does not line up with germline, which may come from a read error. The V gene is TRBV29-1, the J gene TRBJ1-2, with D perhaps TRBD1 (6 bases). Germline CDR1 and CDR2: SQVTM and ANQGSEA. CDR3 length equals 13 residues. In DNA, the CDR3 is TGCAGCGCTGAAGAGGGGGGGGCTTATGGCTACACCTTC. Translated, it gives CSAEEGGAYGYTF.

In nucleotides, the CDR3 is TGTGCCAGCTCACCACTAGCGGGAGGAGAGACCCAGTACTTC. Translated: CASSPLAGGETQYF. V gene TRBV18 combines with J gene TRBJ2-5; 10 bases line up with TRBD2. V lost 1 base, J lost 4 bases, and 0 bases stayed unmatched. Germline V gives CDR1 KGHSH, CDR2 LQKENI. This CDR3 region has 14 residues.

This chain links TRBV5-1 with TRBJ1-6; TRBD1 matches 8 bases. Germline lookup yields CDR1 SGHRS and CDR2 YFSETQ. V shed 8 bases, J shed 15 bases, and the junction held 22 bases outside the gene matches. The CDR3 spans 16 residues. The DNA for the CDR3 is TGCGCCAGTACCGCGAACCCGGGACAGGCCCGGCCGCTCCTCCACTTT. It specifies CASTANPGQARPLLHF.

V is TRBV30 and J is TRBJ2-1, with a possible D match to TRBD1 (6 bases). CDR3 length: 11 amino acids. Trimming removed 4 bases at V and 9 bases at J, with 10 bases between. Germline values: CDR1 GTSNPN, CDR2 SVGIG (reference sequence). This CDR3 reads CAWTGDTEQFF. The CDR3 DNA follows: TGTGCCTGGACAGGGGACACTGAGCAGTTCTTC.

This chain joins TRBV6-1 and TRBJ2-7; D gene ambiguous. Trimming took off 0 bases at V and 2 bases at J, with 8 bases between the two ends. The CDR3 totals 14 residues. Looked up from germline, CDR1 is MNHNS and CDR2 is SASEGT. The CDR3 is CASSEAGSAYEQYF. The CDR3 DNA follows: TGTGCCAGCAGTGAAGCAGGCAGCGCCTACGAGCAGTACTTC.

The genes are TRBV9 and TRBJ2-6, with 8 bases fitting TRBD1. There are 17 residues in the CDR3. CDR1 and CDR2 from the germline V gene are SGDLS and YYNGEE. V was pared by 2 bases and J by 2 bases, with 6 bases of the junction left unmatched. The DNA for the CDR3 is TGTGCCAGCAGCGTTGGGCAGGGGGCCGCTGGGGCCAACGTCCTGACTTTC. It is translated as CASSVGQGAAGANVLTF.

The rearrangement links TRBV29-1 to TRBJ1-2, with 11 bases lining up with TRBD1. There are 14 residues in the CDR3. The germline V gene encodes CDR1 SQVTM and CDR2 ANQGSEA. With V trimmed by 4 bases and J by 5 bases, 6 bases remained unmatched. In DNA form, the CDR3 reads TGCAGCGTTGCAGGGACAGGGGGTCGGTATGGCTACACCTTC. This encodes CSVAGTGGRYGYTF. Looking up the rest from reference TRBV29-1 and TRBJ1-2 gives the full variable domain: SAVISQKPSRDICQRGTSLTIQCQVDSQVTMMFWYRQQPGQSLTLIATANQGSEATYESGFVIDKFPISRPNLTFSTLTVSNMSPEDSSIYLCSVAGTGGRYGYTFGSGTRLTVV.